This is a list of T cell receptor beta chains from one sample in a study of T cell responses to AZD1222 COVID-19 vaccine. TCRdb keeps only in-frame clones here, not all; method: immunoSEQ multiplex PCR. This sample has 85,000 to 100,000 clones, with 86% found just once. The sample in question was peripheral blood, obtained on day 0 of AZD1222 vaccination. The receptors here all came from an adult in good health. The CDR3 runs from the conserved cysteine through the conserved F or W. D genes are given only for firm matches. The size of a clone is reported for some rows only, either as once, few or many, or as a class for expanded clones.

v_call	j_call	d_call	clone_size	cdr3_aa	cdr3_nt
TRBV4-2	TRBJ2-5	NA	NA	CASSPAEAARETQYF	TGTGCCAGCAGCCCTGCGGAGGCAGCCCGAGAGACCCAGTACTTC
TRBV4-2	TRBJ2-7	NA	NA	CASSQGGIYEQYF	TGTGCCAGCAGCCAAGGGGGGATTTACGAGCAGTACTTC
TRBV6-5	TRBJ1-2	TRBD1	few	CASSYPSGTGGDGYTF	TGTGCCAGCAGTTACCCATCCGGCACAGGGGGAGATGGCTACACCTTC
TRBV6-1	TRBJ1-5	NA	NA	CASSEAAPLQPQHF	TGTGCCAGCAGTGAGGCAGCACCATTGCAGCCCCAGCATTTT
TRBV9	TRBJ2-7	TRBD2	NA	CASPSGVPYEQYF	TGTGCCAGCCCAAGCGGGGTACCCTACGAGCAGTACTTC
TRBV12-3/TRBV12-4	TRBJ2-5	NA	once	CASSVLGRETQYF	TGTGCCAGCAGTGTGCTGGGTCGGGAGACCCAGTACTTC
TRBV5-4	TRBJ2-5	TRBD1	NA	CASSWGQEEETQYF	TGTGCCAGCAGCTGGGGACAGGAAGAGGAGACCCAGTACTTC
TRBV3-1/TRBV3-2	TRBJ2-7	TRBD2	NA	CASSLIGRETGQYF	TGTGCCAGCAGCTTAATCGGGAGGGAGACGGGGCAGTACTTC
TRBV27	TRBJ1-6	TRBD1	NA	CASSPDRGTSPLHF	TGTGCCAGCAGTCCCGACAGGGGTACCTCACCCCTCCACTTT
TRBV4-1	TRBJ2-7	NA	NA	CASSPLLVGAPTYEQYF	TGCGCCAGCAGCCCCCTCCTGGTGGGGGCGCCAACCTACGAGCAGTACTTC
TRBV19	TRBJ1-5	NA	once	CASNVEGFHQPQHF	TGTGCCAGTAATGTCGAAGGGTTCCATCAGCCCCAGCATTTT
TRBV29-1	TRBJ1-4	TRBD1	NA	CSARTGGAEKLFF	TGCAGCGCTCGGACAGGGGGAGCCGAAAAACTGTTTTTT
TRBV11-3	TRBJ2-5	TRBD1	NA	CASSQTDRAQETQYF	TGTGCCAGCAGCCAGACCGACAGGGCCCAAGAGACCCAGTACTTC
TRBV4-3	TRBJ1-2	NA	NA	CASSQDGNHNYGYTF	TGCGCCAGCAGCCAAGACGGGAATCACAACTATGGCTACACCTTC
TRBV5-6	TRBJ2-2	NA	NA	CASSLRGPVTGELFF	TGTGCCAGCAGCTTAAGAGGGCCGGTCACCGGGGAGCTGTTTTTT
TRBV7-9	TRBJ2-1	NA	NA	CASSPLGAEQFF	TGTGCCAGCAGCCCTTTGGGGGCTGAGCAGTTCTTC
TRBV5-4	TRBJ2-5	NA	few	CASSLVGSPQETQYF	TGTGCCAGCAGCTTGGTTGGCAGCCCCCAAGAGACCCAGTACTTC
TRBV7-9	TRBJ2-3	NA	NA	CASSTTRVGADTQYF	TGTGCCAGCAGCACGACCAGGGTGGGGGCAGATACGCAGTATTTT
TRBV6-1	TRBJ1-5	NA	NA	CASSEGRSSQPQHF	TGTGCCAGCAGTGAAGGTAGGTCGTCTCAGCCCCAGCATTTT
TRBV24-1	TRBJ1-3	TRBD1	few	CATSDATWDDTGGRNTIYF	TGTGCCACCAGTGACGCGACCTGGGACGATACAGGGGGCAGAAACACCATATATTTT
TRBV5-1	TRBJ1-2	NA	NA	CASSRGSGAFYTF	TGCGCCAGCAGCCGTGGGTCAGGGGCTTTCTACACCTTC
TRBV19	TRBJ2-7	NA	NA	CASSVTGSSYEQYF	TGTGCCAGTAGTGTTACAGGATCCTCCTACGAGCAGTACTTC
TRBV6-5	TRBJ1-4	NA	NA	CASSYGGANEKLFF	TGTGCCAGCAGTTACGGGGGTGCTAATGAAAAACTGTTTTTT
TRBV15	TRBJ1-2	NA	few	CATSASLQASRGYTF	TGTGCCACCAGCGCGAGCCTACAGGCCTCGAGGGGCTACACCTTC
TRBV19	TRBJ2-1	NA	NA	CASTPGAEYNEQFF	TGTGCCAGTACCCCCGGGGCAGAGTACAATGAGCAGTTCTTC
TRBV2	TRBJ2-2	NA	NA	CASSYANTGELFF	TGTGCCAGCAGTTACGCGAACACCGGGGAGCTGTTTTTT
TRBV4-1	TRBJ2-7	TRBD2	NA	CASSHLTSKLNEQYF	TGCGCCAGCAGCCACCTGACTAGCAAGCTGAACGAGCAGTACTTC
TRBV5-6	TRBJ2-2	TRBD1	NA	CASSQDRGHTGELFF	TGTGCCAGCAGCCAGGACAGGGGGCATACCGGGGAGCTGTTTTTT
TRBV9	TRBJ1-2	NA	NA	CASSVVGEDYGYTF	TGTGCCAGCAGCGTAGTGGGAGAGGACTATGGCTACACCTTC
TRBV27	TRBJ2-1	TRBD1	NA	CASSFPGQDGNEQFF	TGTGCCAGCAGTTTTCCTGGACAGGACGGCAATGAGCAGTTCTTC
TRBV18	TRBJ2-7	TRBD1	once	CASSPRSGQGKNEQYF	TGTGCCAGCTCACCACGAAGCGGACAGGGGAAGAACGAGCAGTACTTC
TRBV10-2	TRBJ2-5	NA	NA	CASSDRYQETQYF	TGCGCCAGCAGCGACAGGTACCAAGAGACCCAGTACTTC
TRBV24-1	TRBJ2-2	NA	NA	CATSDLAGELFF	TGTGCCACCAGTGATTTGGCTGGGGAGCTGTTTTTT
TRBV21-1	TRBJ1-5	NA	NA	CASSKVERDSNQPQHF	TGTGCCAGCAGCAAAGTGGAAAGGGACAGCAATCAGCCCCAGCATTTT
TRBV10-1	TRBJ1-1	NA	once	CASSEFQNTEAFF	TGCGCCAGCAGTGAGTTCCAGAACACTGAAGCTTTCTTT
TRBV10-3	TRBJ1-3	NA	NA	CAISDPSGFVYF	TGTGCCATCAGTGACCCGTCCGGGTTTGTTTATTTT
TRBV11-3	TRBJ2-1	TRBD1	NA	CASSSPPGGTNNEQFF	TGTGCCAGCAGCTCCCCACCAGGGGGTACGAACAATGAGCAGTTCTTC
TRBV6-1	TRBJ1-5	NA	NA	CASSEVGGYSNQPQHF	TGTGCCAGCAGTGAAGTGGGAGGCTATAGCAATCAGCCCCAGCATTTT
TRBV5-5	TRBJ1-4	TRBD1	NA	CASSLVPTGPEKLFF	TGTGCCAGCAGCTTGGTGCCGACAGGGCCTGAAAAACTGTTTTTT
TRBV10-3	TRBJ1-1	NA	NA	CAISESRLGGAQAFF	TGTGCCATCAGTGAGTCGAGATTAGGGGGGGCTCAAGCTTTCTTT
TRBV5-4	TRBJ2-1	TRBD1	few	CASSYRTGGYNEQFF	TGTGCCAGCAGCTACCGGACAGGGGGCTACAATGAGCAGTTCTTC
TRBV6-5	TRBJ1-1	TRBD1	few	CASSHGQGDTEAFF	TGTGCCAGCAGTCACGGACAGGGGGACACTGAAGCTTTCTTT
TRBV2	TRBJ2-5	NA	medium-sized	CASSDLGLQVQETQYF	TGTGCCAGCAGTGATTTGGGGTTGCAGGTTCAAGAGACCCAGTACTTC
TRBV6-5	TRBJ2-3	NA	NA	CASSYHREGDTQYF	TGTGCCAGCAGTTACCACAGGGAGGGAGATACGCAGTATTTT
TRBV10-3	TRBJ2-1	TRBD2	NA	CAIRGGSGTSTDNEQFF	TGTGCCATCAGGGGGGGTAGCGGGACCTCTACCGACAATGAGCAGTTCTTC
TRBV10-3	TRBJ2-2	TRBD2	NA	CAISGSGNGTGELFF	TGTGCCATCAGCGGTAGCGGGAACGGCACCGGGGAGCTGTTTTTT
TRBV2	TRBJ2-3	NA	NA	CASSDEGEASTDTQYF	TGTGCCAGCAGTGACGAAGGGGAGGCTAGCACAGATACGCAGTATTTT
TRBV24-1	TRBJ2-2	NA	NA	CATSGDTGELFF	TGTGCCACCAGTGGTGACACCGGGGAGCTGTTTTTT
TRBV30	TRBJ2-7	TRBD1	NA	CAWSRDRGYEQYF	TGTGCCTGGAGTCGGGACAGGGGATACGAGCAGTACTTC
TRBV7-2	TRBJ2-7	TRBD2	NA	CASSLASSGVGEQYF	TGTGCCAGCAGCTTAGCGTCTAGCGGGGTAGGGGAGCAGTACTTC
TRBV7-8	TRBJ1-2	NA	once	CASSLGGAEGLYGYTF	TGTGCCAGCAGCTTAGGAGGGGCGGAAGGGCTTTATGGCTACACCTTC
TRBV7-6	TRBJ2-1	TRBD2	NA	CASSLLLAPPYNEQFF	TGTGCCAGCAGCCTCTTACTAGCGCCACCCTACAATGAGCAGTTCTTC
TRBV4-1	TRBJ2-7	NA	few	CASSQASDYEQYF	TGCGCCAGCAGCCAAGCGTCCGACTACGAGCAGTACTTC
TRBV10-3	TRBJ2-7	NA	NA	CATTPGRTYEQYF	TGTGCCACGACTCCGGGACGGACCTACGAGCAGTACTTC
TRBV6-2/TRBV6-3	TRBJ2-7	TRBD1	NA	CASSGRTGGFSYEQYF	TGTGCCAGCAGTGGGCGGACAGGGGGCTTCTCCTACGAGCAGTACTTC
TRBV15	TRBJ1-2	NA	NA	CATSRDSGVYTF	TGTGCCACCAGCAGAGATTCAGGGGTCTACACCTTC
TRBV4-1	TRBJ2-7	TRBD1	NA	CASSQGGTGIYEQYF	TGCGCCAGCAGCCAAGGCGGGACAGGGATCTACGAGCAGTACTTC
TRBV3-1/TRBV3-2	TRBJ2-1	NA	few	CASSQDGGLGTYNEQFF	TGTGCCAGCAGCCAAGATGGAGGGCTCGGGACTTACAATGAGCAGTTCTTC
TRBV30	TRBJ1-1	NA	NA	CAWRRRGMNTEAFF	TGTGCCTGGAGGCGAAGGGGGATGAACACTGAAGCTTTCTTT
TRBV6-5	TRBJ2-2	TRBD2	NA	CASSLAGGDGGELFF	TGTGCCAGCAGTTTAGCGGGAGGTGATGGCGGGGAGCTGTTTTTT